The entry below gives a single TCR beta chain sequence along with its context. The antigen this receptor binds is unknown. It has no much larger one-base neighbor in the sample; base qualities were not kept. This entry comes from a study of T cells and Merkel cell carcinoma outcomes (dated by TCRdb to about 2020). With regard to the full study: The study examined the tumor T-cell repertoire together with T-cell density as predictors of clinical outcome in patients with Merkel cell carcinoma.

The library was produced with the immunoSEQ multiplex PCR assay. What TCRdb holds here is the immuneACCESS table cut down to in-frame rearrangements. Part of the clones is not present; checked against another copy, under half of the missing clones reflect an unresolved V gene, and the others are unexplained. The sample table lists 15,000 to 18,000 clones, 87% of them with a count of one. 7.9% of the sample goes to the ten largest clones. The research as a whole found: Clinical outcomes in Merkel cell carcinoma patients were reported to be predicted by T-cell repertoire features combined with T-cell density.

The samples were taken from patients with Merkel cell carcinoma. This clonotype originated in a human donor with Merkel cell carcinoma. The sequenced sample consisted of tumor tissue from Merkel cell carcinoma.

The DNA sequence reads TGTGCCAGCAGCTCCTCGGGACAGGTGAACACTGAAGCTTTCTTT. Translated, this is CASSSSGQVNTEAFF. The chain is assembled from TRBV4-2 and TRBJ1-1; the junction holds 8 bases that match TRBD1. Compared with germline, V lacks 5 bases and J lacks 0 bases; bases without a gene match: 5. Reading from cysteine to phenylalanine, the CDR3 counts 15 amino acids. CDR3 DNA is the only sequence kept; it has 45 bases, read in frame from the first base. CDR1 LGHNA and CDR2 YNFKEQ are derived from the germline V gene.